A single sample gave rise to the 23 T cell receptor beta chains below, sequenced in a study of beta chain features in type 1 diabetes. The investigators reverse transcribed all of the isolated RNA, so they sequenced expressed TCRB transcripts. Repertoires were generated with immunoSEQ multiplex PCR, while TCRdb's copy carries only in-frame clones and drops some. The sample has 450,000 or so clones, approximately 10% seen once; the top ten hold over 0.04%. Material: naive CD4+ T cells from blood. The source of these receptors is a woman aged 18-29 years in good health.

The V gene is TRBV19, the J gene TRBJ2-7; TRBD1 matches at 8 bases. Per the germline V gene, CDR1 is LNHDA and CDR2 is SQIVND (reference sequence). CDR3 length equals 13 residues. The V gene end was trimmed by 11 bases and the J gene end by 7 bases; junction bases not matched to a gene: 13. This CDR3 reads CALGRTGFYEQYF. The DNA of the CDR3 is TGTGCCCTGGGTCGGACAGGGTTTTATGAGCAGTACTTC.

The V call is TRBV5-1, the J call TRBJ2-7, with 7 positions matching TRBD1. The CDR3 loop spans 14 amino acids. Losses at the gene ends were 4 bases for V and 3 bases for J; bases not matched to a gene: 7. CDR1 is SGHRS and CDR2 is YFSETQ in the germline V gene. For the CDR3, the DNA is TGCGCCAGCAGCCCATGGACAGGAGACTACGAGCAGTACGTC. Translation: CASSPWTGDYEQYV.

The chain carries TRBV6-6 and TRBJ2-4; 7 bases agree with TRBD1. The CDR3 contains 15 residues. Germline assignment: CDR1 MNHNY and CDR2 SVGAGI (reference sequence). With 5 bases clipped from V and 9 bases from J, the junction kept 13 bases outside the gene matches. The CDR3 sequence is CASSAHDRAWGIQYF. CDR3 nucleotides: TGTGCCAGCAGTGCCCATGACAGGGCCTGGGGCATTCAGTACTTC.

The rearrangement joins TRBV7-3 to TRBJ2-7; 9 bases fit TRBD1. Germline V gives CDR1 SGHTA, CDR2 FQGTGA. With V trimmed by 6 bases and J by 5 bases, 8 bases remained unmatched. The CDR3 consists of 14 residues. For the CDR3, the DNA is TGTGCCAGCAGGATGGGACAGGGTCGGCACGAGCAGTACTTC. Amino acid sequence: CASRMGQGRHEQYF.

This clone showed up just a few times. This chain uses TRBV7-2 with TRBJ2-2; D may be TRBD1 (6 bases). The CDR3 is 14 residues long. The germline gives CDR1 SGHTA, CDR2 FQGNSA. The germline V and J ends were trimmed by 6 bases and 1 base, with 9 bases remaining between them. The CDR3 loop is CASRVQGNTGELFF. CDR3 sequence (DNA): TGTGCCAGCAGAGTACAGGGGAACACCGGGGAGCTGTTTTTT.

V usage is TRBV25-1 and J usage is TRBJ2-7, with 8 bases matching TRBD1. Germline V gives CDR1 MGHDK, CDR2 SYGVNS. With 2 bases clipped from V and 9 bases from J, the junction kept 9 bases outside the gene matches. The CDR3 runs 14 residues. The CDR3 nucleotides are TGTGCCAGCAGTGAAACGGGGACAGGCTCGCGGCAGTACTTC. It specifies CASSETGTGSRQYF.

This clone was seen a handful of times. The CDR3 sequence: CASTSGDRAADTQYF. In DNA, the CDR3 is TGTGCCAGCACTTCTGGAGACCGAGCCGCGGATACGCAGTATTTT. The chain recombines TRBV7-9 with TRBJ2-3; no definite D call. CDR1 is SEHNR, CDR2 FQNEAQ, per germline (reference sequence). The CDR3 covers 15 residues. Trimming took 7 bases from V and 6 from J, leaving 20 bases between them.

The chain combines TRBV20-1 with TRBJ2-3; D is possibly TRBD2 (6 bases). CDR3 length: 11 residues. Germline loops: CDR1 DFQATT, CDR2 SNEGSKA (reference sequence). Trimming pared 6 bases from V and 4 bases from J, leaving 8 bases between. The chain's CDR3 is CSAGSPDTQYF. Here the CDR3 DNA reads TGCAGTGCCGGGAGCCCAGATACGCAGTATTTT.

With regard to this clone: The same CDR3 can be traced to other DNA sequences in this sample. V is TRBV5-1 and J is TRBJ2-5; 8 bases align to TRBD1. CDR1 and CDR2 (germline): SGHRS, YFSETQ. CDR3 length equals 14 residues. Trimming removed 2 bases from V and 5 bases from J; junction bases left unmatched: 5. The CDR3 loop reads CASSFGQGGETQYF. In DNA form, the CDR3 reads TGCGCCAGCAGCTTTGGACAGGGCGGGGAGACCCAGTACTTC.

This clone was observed a few times. The V and J genes are TRBV7-9 and TRBJ1-1, with D unclear. The V gene's germline CDR1 is SEHNR and CDR2 FQNEAQ (reference sequence). The ends were cut back, 2 bases at V and 2 bases at J, with 3 bases in the middle. The CDR3 has 12 amino acids. CDR3 nucleotides: TGTGCCAGCAGCTTAAAAAACACTGAAGCTTTCTTT. Its translation: CASSLKNTEAFF.

The chain carries TRBV9 and TRBJ2-3; weak D call: TRBD1 (5 bases). Trimming removed 0 bases at V and 0 bases at J, with 8 bases between. CDR1 and CDR2 (germline): SGDLS, YYNGEE. This CDR3 comprises 15 residues. The CDR3 loop reads CASSVEGWSTDTQYF. CDR3 in DNA: TGTGCCAGCAGCGTAGAGGGGTGGAGCACAGATACGCAGTATTTT. Full variable domain (remainder filled in from reference TRBV9 and TRBJ2-3): DSGVTQTPKHLITATGQRVTLRCSPRSGDLSVYWYQQSLDQGLQFLIQYYNGEERAKGNILERFSAQQFPDLHSELNLSSLELGDSALYFCASSVEGWSTDTQYFGPGTRLTVL.

CDR3 DNA: TGTGCCAGCAGCTTAACGGTGGAGACCCAGTACTTC. Amino acids: CASSLTVETQYF. The rearrangement links TRBV7-6 to TRBJ2-5, with D uncertain. With 2 bases removed from V and 5 bases from J, the gap between germline ends came to 6 bases. The germline gives CDR1 SGHVS, CDR2 FNYEAQ. CDR3 length: 12 amino acids.

The chain links TRBV7-9 to TRBJ1-5, with D maybe TRBD1 (6 bases). CDR1 is SEHNR, CDR2 FQNEAQ, per germline (reference sequence). The CDR3 length is 16 residues. V gave up 5 bases and J gave up 5 bases, with 19 bases separating them. CDR3 protein: CASSTSTKGGDQPQHF. The CDR3 DNA reads TGTGCCAGCAGCACCTCGACTAAGGGGGGAGATCAGCCCCAGCATTTT.

This sequence joins TRBV7-9 and TRBJ2-7; D perhaps matches TRBD1 (5 bases). The CDR3 is 14 residues long. Per the germline V gene, CDR1 is SEHNR and CDR2 is FQNEAQ (reference sequence). Trimming shortened V by 4 bases and J by 4 bases, and 14 bases separated the two germline ends. In DNA, the CDR3 is TGTGCCAGCAGCTATTTGACAGAGGATTACGAGCAGTACTTC. It encodes CASSYLTEDYEQYF.

This clone was picked up a small number of times. The rearrangement uses TRBV11-3 and TRBJ2-1; 9 bases match TRBD2. V shed 1 base and J 5 bases; nucleotides not matched to a gene: 3. The germline CDR1 and CDR2 sequences are SGHNT and YENEEA. The CDR3 runs 15 residues. The DNA for the CDR3 is TGTGCCAGCAGCTTAGGGCCTAGCGGGAACAATGAGCAGTTCTTC. Translating gives CASSLGPSGNNEQFF.

This clone was seen more than once but under ten times. The rearrangement links TRBV27 to TRBJ2-3; 7 nucleotides agree with TRBD1. Trimming took 8 bases from V and 5 from J; bases not matched to a gene: 7. The V gene's germline CDR1 is MNHEY and CDR2 SMNVEV (reference sequence). The CDR3 covers 13 residues. DNA of the CDR3: TGTGCCAGCCGGAACAGGGGTATAGATACGCAGTATTTT. It is translated as CASRNRGIDTQYF.

This clone has a handful of counts. The gene calls are TRBV15 and TRBJ2-3; the D is unclear. The V gene lost 3 bases and the J gene lost 3 bases, with 4 bases spanning the gap. Germline V gene data show CDR1 as LNHNV and CDR2 as YYDKDF (reference sequence). The CDR3 consists of 12 residues. The CDR3 sequence: CATSSGTDTQYF. CDR3 coding DNA: TGTGCCACCAGCAGTGGAACAGATACGCAGTATTTT.

This clone was counted a few times. The chain combines TRBV7-9 with TRBJ1-2, with D hard to call. The germline gives CDR1 SEHNR, CDR2 FQNEAQ (reference sequence). V lost 1 base, J lost 0 bases, and 9 bases lay in between. The CDR3 spans 15 residues. The CDR3 nucleotides are TGTGCCAGCAGCTTAGAGGTTGCGGCTAACTATGGCTACACCTTC. It yields the protein CASSLEVAANYGYTF.

V usage is TRBV30 and J usage is TRBJ2-5; D unresolved. The DNA end favors TRBJ2-7, so the J call may be wrong. In germline, CDR1 is GTSNPN, CDR2 SVGIG (reference sequence). The CDR3 consists of 14 residues. The CDR3 loop is CAWSVQWASYEQYF. As DNA, the CDR3 is TGTGCCTGGAGTGTTCAGTGGGCGTCTTACGAGCAGTACTTC.

The chain links TRBV2 to TRBJ1-2, with D perhaps TRBD1 (6 bases). Looked up from germline, CDR1 is SNHLY and CDR2 is FYNNEI. The CDR3 loop spans 14 amino acids. The germline V and J ends were trimmed by 3 bases and 4 bases, with 12 bases remaining between them. This CDR3 is CASSEGTPFYGYTF. The DNA of the CDR3 is TGTGCCAGCAGTGAGGGGACACCATTCTATGGCTACACCTTC.

This chain connects TRBV4-3 to TRBJ2-3, with 9 bases lining up with TRBD1. Germline V gene sequence: CDR1 LGHNA, CDR2 YSLEER. The CDR3 is 14 amino acids. J gave up 5 bases and V 4 bases, and 4 bases lay outside the gene matches. CDR3 residues: CASSLRQGVDTQYF. CDR3 nucleotides: TGCGCCAGCAGCCTACGACAGGGGGTAGATACGCAGTATTTT.

V is TRBV27 and J is TRBJ2-7, with D possibly matching TRBD2 (5 bases). The CDR3 consists of 15 residues. V lost 2 bases, J lost 0 bases, and 11 bases lay in between. Per germline, CDR1 MNHEY and CDR2 SMNVEV (reference sequence). The DNA for the CDR3 is TGTGCCAGCAGTTTAAAGACGGGAAGCTCCTACGAGCAGTACTTC. It specifies CASSLKTGSSYEQYF.

The chain uses TRBV30 and TRBJ1-1; 7 bases match TRBD1. From germline, CDR1 is GTSNPN and CDR2 SVGIG (reference sequence). The CDR3 totals 13 residues. V lost 8 bases, J lost 2 bases, and 8 bases stayed unmatched. The CDR3 DNA follows: TGTGCCAGCCGACAGGGAGGAAACACTGAAGCTTTCTTT. Translating it yields CASRQGGNTEAFF.